This entry is about one T cell receptor (beta chain). Its antigen is not identified. This entry belongs to a study of cytomegalovirus exposure and HLA in healthy donors. Sequenced by immunoSEQ multiplex PCR; TCRdb stores in-frame clones only, minus some. Altogether about 330,000 clones are present, 86% being singletons, with the ten largest covering over 0.8%. CDR3 length equals 16 residues. The V gene's germline CDR1 is SQVTM and CDR2 ANQGSEA. Trimming pared 1 base from V and 4 bases from J, leaving 19 bases between. General observations from the study: In a later analysis, first-cohort TCR clusters were found to tend to co-occur in the approximately 120 validation repertoires. Rare TCR sequences dominated, though some public TCRs recurred in many donors.

Specimen: PBMCs. The receptor comes from a woman younger than 35 in good health and CMV-seronegative. The V and J genes are TRBV29-1 and TRBJ1-1, with TRBD1 as a possible D gene (5 bases). The CDR3 nucleotides read TGCAGCGTTGAAGGCGGGGGGACCTTGGTGGGCACTGAAGCTTTCTTT. This translates into CSVEGGGTLVGTEAFF.